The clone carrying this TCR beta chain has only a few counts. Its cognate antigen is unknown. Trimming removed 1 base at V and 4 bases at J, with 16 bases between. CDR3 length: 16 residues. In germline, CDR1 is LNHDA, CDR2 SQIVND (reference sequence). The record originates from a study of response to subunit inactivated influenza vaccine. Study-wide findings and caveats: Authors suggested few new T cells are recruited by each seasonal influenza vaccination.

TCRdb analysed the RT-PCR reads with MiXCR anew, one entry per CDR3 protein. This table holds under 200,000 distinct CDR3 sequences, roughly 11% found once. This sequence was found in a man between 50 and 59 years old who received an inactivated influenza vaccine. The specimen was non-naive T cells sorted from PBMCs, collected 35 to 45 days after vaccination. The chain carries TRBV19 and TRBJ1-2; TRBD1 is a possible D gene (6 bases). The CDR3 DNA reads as TGTGCCAGTAGTATAGGGGGGCCTTACGGCCTCTATGGCTACACCTTC. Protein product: CASSIGGPYGLYGYTF. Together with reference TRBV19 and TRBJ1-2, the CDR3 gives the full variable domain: DGGITQSPKYLFRKEGQNVTLSCEQNLNHDAMYWYRQDPGQGLRLIYYSQIVNDFQKGDIAEGYSVSREKKESFPLTVTSAQKNPTAFYLCASSIGGPYGLYGYTFGSGTRLTVV.